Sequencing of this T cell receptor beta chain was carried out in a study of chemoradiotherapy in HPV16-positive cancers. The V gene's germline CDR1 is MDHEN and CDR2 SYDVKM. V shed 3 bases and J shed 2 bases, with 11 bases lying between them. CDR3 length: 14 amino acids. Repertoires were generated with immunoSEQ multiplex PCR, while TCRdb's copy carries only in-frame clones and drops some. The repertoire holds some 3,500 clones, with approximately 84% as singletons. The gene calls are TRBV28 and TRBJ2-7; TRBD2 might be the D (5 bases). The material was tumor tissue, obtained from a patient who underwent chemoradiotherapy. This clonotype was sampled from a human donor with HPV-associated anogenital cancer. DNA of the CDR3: TGTGCCAGCAGTTTCGGAGTCGGGGCCTACGAGCAGTACTTC. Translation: CASSFGVGAYEQYF.